This T cell receptor (beta chain) was obtained from a study of T cells in Graves' hyperthyroidism and ophthalmopathy (dated by TCRdb to the late 2010s). Describing the broader study: Peripheral blood samples were taken at initial diagnosis, before any treatment was given. A discovery cohort of around 98 patients, 43 with Graves' ophthalmopathy and 57 with stable Graves' hyperthyroidism, was used to find distinguishing TCR V-J signatures. Prospective prediction of ophthalmopathy was tested in an independent validation cohort of 18 to 20 hyperthyroidism patients and 17 patients who later progressed to ophthalmopathy. For training and testing, the 80 to 100 patients in the discovery cohort were randomly divided in a 7:3 ratio. In addition, the study compared T-cell repertoires in thyroid tissue and in blood from a handful of Graves' hyperthyroidism patients. After blood sampling, hyperthyroidism patients were treated with methimazole at a starting dose of 30 mg daily, and ophthalmopathy patients were treated with high-dose intravenous methylprednisolone. TCR Vbeta CDR3 sequencing of 120 to 150 peripheral blood samples (fewer than 45 ophthalmopathy, 70 to 85 hyperthyroidism and approximately 17 progressor patients) is reported in the paper. Broad study findings and their caveats: During validation, the model predicted progression to ophthalmopathy a median of about 6.3 months ahead of onset, with more than 60% sensitivity and around 72% specificity. Most expanded thyroid clonotypes (frequency above 0.001) were also detected in blood, a finding suggesting that blood repertoires may reflect thyroid immune responses. Sample size was not statistically predetermined, and blinding of investigators to group allocation was not performed. Ophthalmopathy was separated from stable hyperthyroidism by a 13 V-J signature model, with about 88% sensitivity and 81% to 83% specificity obtained in cross-validation and 80%/75% obtained in testing.

Ophthalmopathy patients had moderately to severely active disease, Clinical Activity Score of at least 3, NOSPECS grade of at least 4, and duration under 3 months. The study excluded patients with uncontrolled infections, other autoimmune diseases, pregnancy or lactation. Diagnoses were established on the basis of clinical symptoms, serum thyroxine and TRAb, thyroid ultrasound, and orbital computed tomography. Ficoll-Paque density gradient centrifugation was used to isolate PBMCs from about 10 ml of fresh peripheral blood. Total RNA was extracted using Trizol reagent, and RNA quality was assessed on an Agilent 2100 Bioanalyzer. This clonotype was seen repeatedly, ten times or more. Its recognized antigen is unknown. Qualities for individual bases were not recorded, and no much larger clone is one base off. Amplification of TCR beta CDR3 regions was carried out from RNA transcripts. For the first round of RT-PCR on the TCR CDR3, the HTBI primer set was used together with the Qiagen OneStep RT-PCR kit. The libraries were constructed in a second round of multiplex PCR and then size-selected and purified. Paired-end sequencing of the libraries was performed with 100 bp reads on an Illumina HiSeq2000. In the authors' own workflow: SOAPnuke was used to process the raw data, removing reads that contained adapters or uncalled bases, had a mean Phred below 15, or lacked an exact match to the constant primer or identifier. COPE v1.2.5 was used to merge the high-quality paired reads, and each unique nucleotide sequence was defined as a clonotype. MiTCR v1.1 was used to align the clonotypes against IMGT TRBV, TRBD and TRBJ reference segments. The analysis included only V-J combinations with a frequency above 0.0001, which together covered approximately 99% of the repertoires. A TCS score was defined as the ratio between F50 (clonal expansion) and ExV (chaos), using BLOSUM62-based TCRdist between CDR3 peptides within each V-J. Welch's t-statistics and random forest reduced fewer than 600 V-J features to roughly 13, which were used in a naive Bayes classifier (R e1071). TCRdb handled the public reads itself, with Q25 trimming in fastp and clone calling in MiXCR, and kept productive beta chains. Identical CDR3 protein sequences are pooled into one entry, listed with their most common genes and DNA. The V and J calls were determined by TCRdb, not by the authors. The sample table shows roughly 290,000 distinct CDR3 sequences, and about 15% are seen once. Of the sample, less than 70% is held by the ten largest clones.

V is clipped by 10 bases and J by 5 bases, and the sequence between their germline boundaries is 18 bases long. The germline V gene encodes CDR1 MNHEY and CDR2 SVGEGT. The CDR3 covers 13 residues, taking in both the cysteine and the phenylalanine. Only the CDR3 portion is preserved as DNA: 39 bases, with reading frame beginning at the first base. The V gene is TRBV6-2 or TRBV6-3 and the J gene is TRBJ2-7; matching of 6 bases hints at TRBD1 as the D gene. The receptor's source is a woman in her sixties or seventies with Graves' ophthalmopathy. The specimen sequenced was blood. The nucleotide sequence is TGTGCCACCCCCAGGGGATTTAACAACGAGCAGTACTTC. The translation is CATPRGFNNEQYF.